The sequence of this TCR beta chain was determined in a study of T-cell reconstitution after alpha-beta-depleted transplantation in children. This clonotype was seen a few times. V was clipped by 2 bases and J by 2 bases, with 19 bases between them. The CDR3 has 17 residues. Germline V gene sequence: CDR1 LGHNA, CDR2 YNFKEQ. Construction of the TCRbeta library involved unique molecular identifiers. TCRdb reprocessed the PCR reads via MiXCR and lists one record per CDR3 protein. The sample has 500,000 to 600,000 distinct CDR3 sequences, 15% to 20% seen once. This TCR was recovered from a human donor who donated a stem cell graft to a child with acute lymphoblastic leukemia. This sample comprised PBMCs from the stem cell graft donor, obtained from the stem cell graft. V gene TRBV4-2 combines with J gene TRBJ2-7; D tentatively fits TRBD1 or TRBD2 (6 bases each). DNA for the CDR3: TGTGCCAGCAGCCAATCCAGTTCCCGGGGGCAAGCCTACGAGCAGTACTTC. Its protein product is CASSQSSSRGQAYEQYF.